One and the same sample provided the 4 T cell receptor beta chains below, sequenced in a study of blood T cell repertoires in COVID-19. Generated by immunoSEQ multiplex PCR, the TCRdb table keeps only in-frame clones and is missing some. Here the sample spans about 180,000 clones, around 80% being singletons. The specimen sequenced was peripheral blood. These receptors came from a woman aged 40 to 49 with COVID-19, enrolled during active disease.

This sequence joins TRBV10-1 and TRBJ1-5; perhaps TRBD1 as D (6 bases). Trimming removed 4 bases at V and 7 bases at J, with 11 bases between. Germline loops: CDR1 WNHNN, CDR2 SYGVQD (reference sequence). The CDR3 sequence is 13 residues long. The CDR3 here is CASSAGGGQPQHF. The CDR3 region has the DNA TGCGCCAGCAGTGCGGGGGGGGGCCAGCCCCAGCATTTT.

In its sample, this clone was seen a few times. This rearrangement joins TRBV9 to TRBJ1-2; no reliable D call. Between the trimmed V and J ends, which lost 4 bases and 8 bases, there was a span of 15 bases. The CDR3 consists of 13 residues. From germline, CDR1 is SGDLS and CDR2 YYNGEE. The CDR3 nucleotides are TGTGCCAGCAGCCCCCAAGGGAGGCGGGGCTACACCTTC. Amino acid sequence: CASSPQGRRGYTF.

The chain combines TRBV15 with TRBJ1-5; unclear D gene. This CDR3 contains 15 residues. The germline V and J ends were trimmed by 0 bases and 2 bases, with 8 bases remaining between them. Germline CDR1 and CDR2: LNHNV and YYDKDF (reference sequence). The CDR3 nucleotides are TGTGCCACCAGCAGAGATCACGGAGGCAATCAGCCCCAGCATTTT. This encodes CATSRDHGGNQPQHF.

The genes are TRBV5-6 and TRBJ2-1, with a weak D call TRBD1 (5 bases). V dropped 0 bases and J dropped 8 bases, with 6 bases sitting between them. The CDR3 is made up of 12 amino acids. Germline lookup yields CDR1 SGHDT and CDR2 YYEEEE. CDR3 protein: CASSLEGDEQFF. The CDR3 DNA reads TGTGCCAGCAGCTTGGAAGGGGATGAGCAGTTCTTC. Full variable domain (remainder filled in from reference TRBV5-6 and TRBJ2-1): DAGVTQSPTHLIKTRGQQVTLRCSPKSGHDTVSWYQQALGQGPQFIFQYYEEEERQRGNFPDRFSGHQFPNYSSELNVNALLLGDSALYLCASSLEGDEQFFGPGTRLTVL.